These T cell receptor beta chains were read from a single sample in a study of blood T cell repertoires in COVID-19. The method was immunoSEQ multiplex PCR; TCRdb's version includes in-frame clones alone and lacks a portion of them. Of about 220,000 clones listed, about nine tenths were seen once; the top ten hold around 2.7%. The sequenced sample consisted of PBMCs or T cells enriched from blood (not recorded which). Receptors were obtained from a woman in her 30s who had recovered from COVID-19. CDR3s include the opening cysteine and the closing phenylalanine or tryptophan. D genes are given only for firm matches. Clone sizes are given selectively: once, few, many, or a class where the clone is expanded.

d_call j_call clone_size v_call cdr3_nt cdr3_aa
- TRBJ2-3 - TRBV5-6 TGTGCCAGCAGCTTTTGGCTGCTCACAGATACGCAGTATTTT CASSFWLLTDTQYF
- TRBJ2-3 - TRBV11-2 TGTGCCAGCAGCCAAGGACAGCTGACGCAGTATTTT CASSQGQLTQYF
TRBD1 TRBJ1-2 - TRBV27 TGTGCCAGCAGCCGGACAGGGGGGGATTCCTATGGCTACACCTTC CASSRTGGDSYGYTF
TRBD1 TRBJ1-5 - TRBV5-6 TGTGCCAGCAGCGAGATCACAGGGGAGTATAGCAATCAGCCCCAGCATTTT CASSEITGEYSNQPQHF
TRBD1 TRBJ2-7 - TRBV7-9 TGTGCCAGCAGCTTAATGGGACAGACCTACGAGCAGTACTTC CASSLMGQTYEQYF
TRBD1 TRBJ2-5 few TRBV10-2 TGCGCCAGCAGTCTCTGGACAGGGGTCGGGGAGACCCAGTACTTC CASSLWTGVGETQYF
- TRBJ2-2 - TRBV7-2 TGTGCCAGCAGACCACCGGGGGTTTACACCGGGGAGCTGTTTTTT CASRPPGVYTGELFF
- TRBJ2-7 - TRBV7-2 TGTGCCAGCAGCTCTTCAGGAGGGCAGAAGCAGTACTTC CASSSSGGQKQYF
TRBD2 TRBJ2-3 - TRBV18 TGTGCCAGCTCACCGCCGGGACTAGCGGGGACAGATACGCAGTATTTT CASSPPGLAGTDTQYF
TRBD1 TRBJ1-1 - TRBV9 TGTGCCAGCAGCGTAGGAACAGGGGAGGCAGCTGAAGCTTTCTTT CASSVGTGEAAEAFF
TRBD1 TRBJ2-7 once TRBV10-3 TGTGCCATCAGTGAGTTTCCCACAGGGGGGCCCTACGAGCAGTACTTC CAISEFPTGGPYEQYF
TRBD1 TRBJ1-1 - TRBV7-2 TGTGCCAGCAGCCCCCCAGGGGGCATGAACACTGAAGCTTTCTTT CASSPPGGMNTEAFF
- TRBJ1-3 - TRBV5-8 TGTGCCAGCAGCTCTGCGGGACCCTCCCCTGGAAACACCATATATTTT CASSSAGPSPGNTIYF
TRBD1 TRBJ1-2 few TRBV10-3 TGTGCCATCAGTCCCGGACAGGGCAGCTATGGCTACACCTTC CAISPGQGSYGYTF
TRBD1 TRBJ1-2 - TRBV9 TGTGCCAGCAGTGTCCAGGCTCAGACAGGGACTAACTATGGCTACACCTTC CASSVQAQTGTNYGYTF
TRBD2 TRBJ2-3 - TRBV7-6 TGTGCCAGCAGCTTAAGCGGGGGGGCGGATACGCAGTATTTT CASSLSGGADTQYF
TRBD2 TRBJ2-3 - TRBV4-3 TGCGCCAGCAGCCAATCTCCAGCGGGGGTAGTTACAGATACGCAGTATTTT CASSQSPAGVVTDTQYF
TRBD2 TRBJ2-1 - TRBV7-6 TGTGCCAGCAGCCCTGAACGGGGGGACCAATACAATGAGCAGTTCTTC CASSPERGDQYNEQFF
TRBD2 TRBJ2-5 - TRBV19 TGTGCCAGTAGTATAGATAGCGGGGGGTTCGAGACCCAGTACTTC CASSIDSGGFETQYF
- TRBJ2-7 - TRBV12-3/TRBV12-4 TGTGCCAGCAGTTTAGGGAGCGCCGAGCAGTACTTC CASSLGSAEQYF
- TRBJ1-2 - TRBV4-3 TGCGCCAGCAGCCAAGAGGGGCTAGACTATGGCTACACCTTC CASSQEGLDYGYTF
- TRBJ1-1 - TRBV25-1 TGTGCCAGCAGTGAATTTAGCATGAACACTGAAGCTTTCTTT CASSEFSMNTEAFF
- TRBJ1-2 once TRBV7-9 TGTGCCAGCAGCTTATCAGGGGCTGGCTATGGCTACACCTTC CASSLSGAGYGYTF
TRBD2 TRBJ2-3 - TRBV7-2 TGTGCCAGCAGCCCTAGCGGGGGCTCAGATACGCAGTATTTT CASSPSGGSDTQYF
TRBD1 TRBJ1-1 - TRBV15 TGTGCCACCAGCAGGAGGGGGCGGGAAATGAACACTGAAGCTTTCTTT CATSRRGREMNTEAFF
- TRBJ2-1 - TRBV5-1 TGCGCCAGCAGCCGAGCGACAGGAGGTATCCACAATGAGCAGTTCTTC CASSRATGGIHNEQFF
TRBD1 TRBJ1-2 - TRBV4-2 TGTGCCAGCAGCCAAGATGGGACAGGCTCGGGGGGCTACACCTTC CASSQDGTGSGGYTF
- TRBJ2-2 - TRBV7-9 TGTGCCAGCAGCTTAGTTTCGGGCGGGGAGCTGTTTTTT CASSLVSGGELFF
TRBD2 TRBJ2-1 - TRBV5-1 TGCGCCAGCAGCGGAGCGGGGGGGCGCTACAATGAGCAGTTCTTC CASSGAGGRYNEQFF
- TRBJ2-7 - TRBV7-2 TGTGCCAGCAGTCCAACAGGGCCCTACGAGCAGTACTTC CASSPTGPYEQYF
- TRBJ2-1 few TRBV27 TGTGCCAGCAGTCTGCACTCGCAGGGGAGTCGATACAATGAGCAGTTCTTC CASSLHSQGSRYNEQFF
TRBD1 TRBJ1-2 - TRBV14 TGTGCCAGCAGCTGGGACAGCGGAAATGGCTACACCTTC CASSWDSGNGYTF
- TRBJ2-7 - TRBV2 TGTGCCAGCAGTGATCAGTCCCCCTACGAGCAGTACTTC CASSDQSPYEQYF
- TRBJ1-1 few TRBV18 TGTGCCAGCTCAAAGGGGGACACTGAAGCTTTCTTT CASSKGDTEAFF
TRBD1 TRBJ2-7 - TRBV15 TGTGCCACCAGTCGGAGGGACAGGAGGGACTACGAGCAGTACTTC CATSRRDRRDYEQYF
- TRBJ1-6 few TRBV5-4 TGTGCCAGCAGCTCTGACATGTCGAGTTCACCCCTCCACTTT CASSSDMSSSPLHF
- TRBJ2-5 - TRBV11-3 TGTGCCAGCAGCTTAGGGGGGGATCCCCAAGAGACCCAGTACTTC CASSLGGDPQETQYF
TRBD2 TRBJ2-3 - TRBV13 TGTGCCAGCAGCGTACTAAAGCGGGGGGGCCTCCCTAGCACAGATACGCAGTATTTT CASSVLKRGGLPSTDTQYF
- TRBJ1-3 few TRBV6-5 TGTGCCAGCAGTTCCACAGGGAACCCTGGAAACACCATATATTTT CASSSTGNPGNTIYF
- TRBJ2-5 - TRBV2 TGTGCCAGCAGTGGAAACCAGGGGCAGACCCAGTACTTC CASSGNQGQTQYF
TRBD1 TRBJ1-5 - TRBV28 TGTGCCAGCAGGTTCGGACAGGGTGGTCAGCCCCAGCATTTT CASRFGQGGQPQHF
TRBD1 TRBJ2-4 - TRBV2 TGTGCCAGCAGTGCAAATCCGACAGGGCTAAACATTCAGTACTTC CASSANPTGLNIQYF
- TRBJ1-2 - TRBV7-9 TGTGCCAGCAGCTTAGCCGAGGGACACCCCTATGGCTACACCTTC CASSLAEGHPYGYTF
- TRBJ1-6 - TRBV19 TGTGCCAGTAGTCGGAATCGCTCGCCGACGGGAGGGATCTCCTATAATTCACCCCTCCACTTT CASSRNRSPTGGISYNSPLHF
- TRBJ1-1 - TRBV19 TGTGCCAGTAGTATCAGTCATACTGAAGCTTTCTTT CASSISHTEAFF
- TRBJ2-1 - TRBV29-1 TGCAGCGTCCCCGGTGGTGAGCAGTTCTTC CSVPGGEQFF
- TRBJ2-6 - TRBV4-3 TGCGCCAGCAGCCAACGGGGCTCTGGGGCCAACGTCCTGACTTTC CASSQRGSGANVLTF
- TRBJ1-2 - TRBV4-1 TGCGCCAGCAGCCAAGGATCAGGGGCAAACTATGGCTACACCTTC CASSQGSGANYGYTF
- TRBJ1-2 - TRBV6-1 TGTGCCAGCAGTGATTTTTCAGGGCCTAACTATGGCTACACCTTC CASSDFSGPNYGYTF
- TRBJ1-2 - TRBV27 TGTGCCAGCAGACAAAACAATGGCTACACCTTC CASRQNNGYTF
TRBD2 TRBJ2-5 - TRBV28 TGTGCCAGCAGTACCCACTCCGGGACTAGCGGGGGTAAAGAGACCCAGTACTTC CASSTHSGTSGGKETQYF
TRBD1 TRBJ2-7 - TRBV4-2 TGTGCCAGCAGCCCTGGGACAGGGGGTGACTACGAGCAGTACTTC CASSPGTGGDYEQYF
TRBD1 TRBJ1-2 - TRBV28 TGTGCCAGCAGTGACTCGGGACAGCACTATGGCTACACCTTC CASSDSGQHYGYTF
TRBD2 TRBJ2-3 - TRBV18 TGTGCCAGCTCACCGGGGACTAGCGGGGTTGGCACAGATACGCAGTATTTT CASSPGTSGVGTDTQYF
- TRBJ1-5 - TRBV7-6 TGTGCCAGCAGCTTAGAAGGGCCAGGGCGTCAGCCCCAGCATTTT CASSLEGPGRQPQHF
TRBD1 TRBJ2-4 - TRBV5-1 TGCGCCAGCAGCTTGAGTGGCCAGGGGGTATGGAACATTCAGTACTTC CASSLSGQGVWNIQYF
TRBD1 TRBJ1-2 - TRBV16 TGTGCCAGCAACCTGGGGACAGGGGTCTATGGCTACACCTTC CASNLGTGVYGYTF